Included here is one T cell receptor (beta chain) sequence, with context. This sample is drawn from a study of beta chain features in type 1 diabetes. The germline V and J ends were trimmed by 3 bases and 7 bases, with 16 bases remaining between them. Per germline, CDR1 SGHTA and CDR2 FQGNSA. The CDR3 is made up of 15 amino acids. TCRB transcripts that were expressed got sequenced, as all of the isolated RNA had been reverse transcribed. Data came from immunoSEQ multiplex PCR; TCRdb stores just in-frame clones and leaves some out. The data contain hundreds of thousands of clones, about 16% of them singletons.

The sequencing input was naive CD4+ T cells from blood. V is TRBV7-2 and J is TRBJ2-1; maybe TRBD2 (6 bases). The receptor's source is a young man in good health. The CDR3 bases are TGTGCCAGCAGCTTGGAAGGACTATTTTTGAATGAGCAGTTCTTC. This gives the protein CASSLEGLFLNEQFF. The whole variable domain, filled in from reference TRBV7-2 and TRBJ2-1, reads GAGVSQSPSNKVTEKGKDVELRCDPISGHTALYWYRQSLGQGLEFLIYFQGNSAPDKSGLPSDRFSAERTGGSVSTLTIQRTQQEDSAVYLCASSLEGLFLNEQFFGPGTRLTVL.